The 7 T cell receptor beta chains reported below all come from one sample, sequenced in a study of Graves' ophthalmopathy and Graves' hyperthyroidism. Investigators amplified TCR beta CDR3 regions from RNA transcripts. First-round RT-PCR used HTBI primers; second-round multiplex PCR followed. TCRdb used MiXCR to reprocess the multiplex PCR reads, holding one entry per CDR3 protein. The table records over 500,000 distinct CDR3 sequences, approximately 21% of them present only once. The sample consisted of peripheral blood. Source of these receptors: a woman in her late teens or twenties with stable Graves' hyperthyroidism. Some clones in this sample may be carry-over from other donors' samples.

The chain couples TRBV19 to TRBJ2-7; 7 positions agree with TRBD2. This CDR3 has 14 residues. CDR1 LNHDA and CDR2 SQIVND come from the germline V gene (reference sequence). Trimming removed 4 bases from V and 3 bases from J; junction bases left unmatched: 6. The CDR3 spells CASSRASGDYEQYF. The CDR3 DNA reads as TGTGCCAGTAGTAGGGCTAGCGGAGACTACGAGCAGTACTTC.

The chain couples TRBV5-1 to TRBJ2-2; D uncertain. The V end lost 3 bases, the J end lost 2 bases, and 17 bases lay between the germline ends. Germline values: CDR1 SGHRS, CDR2 YFSETQ. This CDR3 is 17 amino acids long. CDR3 nucleotide sequence: TGCGCCAGCAGCTGGACGGATCGACAAAGAAACACCGGGGAGCTGTTTTTT. Amino acids: CASSWTDRQRNTGELFF.

This clonotype was seen ten or more times. The CDR3 DNA reads TGTGCCACCAGCAGAGATTTGGTTGCTGTCGGGGAACGATACTATGGCTACACCTTC. Translated: CATSRDLVAVGERYYGYTF. V is TRBV15 and J is TRBJ1-2; D is unresolved. The CDR3 contains 19 residues. CDR1 is LNHNV and CDR2 is YYDKDF in the germline V gene (reference sequence). Trimming cost V 0 bases and J 3 bases, with 23 bases left between them. The full variable domain, completed using reference TRBV15 and TRBJ1-2, is DAMVIQNPRYQVTQFGKPVTLSCSQTLNHNVMYWYQQKSSQAPKLLFHYYDKDFNNEADTPDNFQSRRPNTSFCFLDIRSPGLGDTAMYLCATSRDLVAVGERYYGYTFGSGTRLTVV.

At least ten counts were recorded for this clonotype. V and J are TRBV11-2 and TRBJ1-1; D is uncertain. Germline V gene data show CDR1 as SGHAT and CDR2 as FQNNGV. Trimming took 5 bases from V and 1 from J, leaving 14 bases between them. The CDR3 has 15 amino acids. In DNA form, the CDR3 reads TGTGCCAGCAGCCCGGGCGTCTTTGCGAACACTGAAGCTTTCTTT. Translating it yields CASSPGVFANTEAFF.

This clonotype was counted a few times. The V and J genes are TRBV9 and TRBJ2-5; no clear D. Trimming stripped 1 base from V and 3 bases from J, with 10 bases between. CDR1 is SGDLS, CDR2 YYNGEE, per germline. This CDR3 contains 14 residues. CDR3 protein: CASSVSDGEETQYF. DNA of the CDR3: TGTGCCAGCAGCGTATCGGACGGAGAAGAGACCCAGTACTTC.

This clonotype showed up just a few times. This chain uses TRBV19 with TRBJ1-5; TRBD1 might be the D (6 bases). CDR1 is LNHDA and CDR2 is SQIVND in the germline V gene (reference sequence). Between the trimmed V and J ends, which lost 3 bases and 2 bases, there was a span of 11 bases. The CDR3 spans 15 residues. This CDR3 is CASSMQGLGNQPQHF. The CDR3 DNA reads TGTGCCAGTAGTATGCAGGGGCTCGGCAATCAGCCCCAGCATTTT.

This clonotype was detected ten times or more. The rearrangement uses TRBV6-5 and TRBJ1-2; D may be TRBD1 (5 bases). V was shortened by 4 bases and J by 0 bases, with 12 bases between the two germline ends. Looked up from germline, CDR1 is MNHEY and CDR2 is SVGAGI. This CDR3 has 15 residues. CDR3 residues: CASSLLSRANYGYTF. The CDR3 coding sequence is TGTGCCAGCAGTTTACTCTCCAGGGCTAACTATGGCTACACCTTC.